One and the same sample provided the 27 T cell receptor beta chains below, sequenced in a study of T cell clonality in common variable immunodeficiency (dated by TCRdb to the mid-2010s). Preparation of the library involved the immunoSEQ multiplex PCR assay. What TCRdb holds here is the immuneACCESS table cut down to in-frame rearrangements. Part of the clones is not present; checked against another copy, under half of the missing clones reflect an unresolved V gene, and the others are unexplained. With roughly 50,000 clones recorded, this sample contains no clone counted only once. The leading ten clones occupy approximately 3.6% of the sample. Sample: peripheral blood mononuclear cells. All receptors come from a person aged 18 to 70 in good health.

This clone appeared many times. The read falls 3 residues short of the CDR3 end, and the missing part is taken from the germline J gene. The rearrangement uses TRBV5-1 and TRBJ2-3; D ambiguous. The CDR3 extends over 13 amino acids. The germline gives CDR1 SGHRS, CDR2 YFSETQ. Trimming pared 0 bases from V and 3 bases from J, leaving 5 bases between. Here the CDR3 reads CASSLGGTDTQYF. Incomplete CDR3 DNA: TGCGCCAGCAGCTTGGGCGGTACAGATACG.

This clone was recorded many times. Read sequence stops 3 residues before the CDR3 end, and the germline J gene provides the missing end. The rearrangement joins TRBV5-1 to TRBJ2-5; D is unresolved. Trimming removed 4 bases at V and 3 bases at J, with 7 bases between. Germline V gene lookup returns CDR1 SGHRS and CDR2 YFSETQ. The length of the CDR3 is 12 residues. This CDR3 is CASSPPEETQYF. The DNA read from the CDR3 is TGCGCCAGCAGCCCGCCAGAAGAGACC.

This clone was recorded at least ten times. The read is 3 residues too short to cover the CDR3 end, so that end is filled in from the germline J gene. This rearrangement joins TRBV20-1 to TRBJ2-1; the match to TRBD2 covers 7 bases. The junction had 12 bases not matched to a gene; V was cut back by 1 base and J by 6 bases. Germline assignment: CDR1 DFQATT and CDR2 SNEGSKA (reference sequence). The CDR3 is made up of 16 amino acids. The part of the CDR3 DNA that was read is TGCAGTGCTAGAGTGGCGGGAGCGGCTCTTTTCAATGAG. Its protein is CSARVAGAALFNE. The entire CDR3 reads CSARVAGAALFNEQFF.

This clone was detected ten times or more. The read is 3 residues too short to cover the CDR3 end, so that end is filled in from the germline J gene. The chain links TRBV19 to TRBJ2-1; 9 bases line up with TRBD2. The CDR3 runs to 15 residues. The trim removed 7 bases at V and 9 bases at J, leaving 13 bases unmatched. Germline CDR1 is LNHDA and CDR2 is SQIVND (reference sequence). The chain's CDR3 is CASTKGLAKVSEQFF. CDR3 DNA, as far as it was read: TGTGCCAGTACTAAGGGACTAGCTAAAGTCAGTGAG. The variable domain in full, completed from reference TRBV19 and TRBJ2-1, reads DGGITQSPKYLFRKEGQNVTLSCEQNLNHDAMYWYRQDPGQGLRLIYYSQIVNDFQKGDIAEGYSVSREKKESFPLTVTSAQKNPTAFYLCASTKGLAKVSEQFFGPGTRLTVL.

This clone was counted many times. The read terminates 3 residues ahead of where the CDR3 ends, so the germline J gene completes it. The chain employs TRBV19 and TRBJ2-2; a possible D gene is TRBD2 (6 bases). Germline V CDR1 and CDR2: LNHDA, SQIVND (reference sequence). The CDR3 totals 12 residues. Trimming removed 3 bases from V and 7 bases from J, with 6 bases in between. The sequenced CDR3 bases are TGTGCCAGTAGTATGGAGGGCGGGGAG. Residues: CASSMEGGE. The whole CDR3 region reads CASSMEGGELFF.

This clone was counted ten times or more. The sequenced fragment ends 3 residues before the CDR3 boundary, so the rest is inferred from the germline J gene. This chain connects TRBV4-2 to TRBJ2-1, with 7 bases identical to TRBD1. Trimming cost V 3 bases and J 6 bases; bases outside gene matches: 11. CDR1 and CDR2 from the germline V gene are LGHNA and YNFKEQ. The CDR3 loop spans 16 amino acids. The CDR3 protein is CASSHLQGIVGNEQFF. Partial CDR3 DNA: TGTGCCAGCAGCCATTTACAGGGGATCGTAGGCAATGAG.

This clone has at least ten counts. Sequencing ends 3 residues short of the CDR3 end; the germline J gene provides the rest. The chain combines TRBV20-1 with TRBJ2-3; no definite D call. Deletions cut 5 bases from V and 1 base from J, with 13 bases between. Germline values: CDR1 DFQATT, CDR2 SNEGSKA (reference sequence). The CDR3 runs 14 residues. Partial CDR3 DNA: TGCAGTGCTCTTAATTGGGCTCGCACAGATACG. It specifies CSALNWARTDT. The full CDR3 is CSALNWARTDTQYF.

This clone showed up many times. The read gets to within 3 residues of the CDR3 end, and the germline J gene fills in the rest. V and J are TRBV5-3 and TRBJ2-5; the D is unclear. TRBV5-3 is an open reading frame whose function is uncertain. This CDR3 has 13 amino acids. The germline V and J ends were trimmed by 5 bases and 3 bases, with 11 bases remaining between them. Here the CDR3 reads CARSSDTKETQYF. The sequenced part of the CDR3 DNA is TGTGCCAGAAGTTCCGACACGAAAGAGACC.

This clone was recorded at least ten times. The read comes to an end 3 residues before the CDR3 does, leaving the germline J gene to fill in the end. V is TRBV30 and J is TRBJ2-7; D perhaps matches TRBD2 (6 bases). The CDR3 sequence is 15 residues long. Germline CDR1 reads GTSNPN; CDR2 reads SVGIG (reference sequence). Between the trimmed V and J ends, which lost 1 base and 2 bases, there was a span of 15 bases. The CDR3 DNA, read in part, is TGTGCCTGGAGTGGGTTCGGACTATCAGCCTACGAG. Translation: CAWSGFGLSAYE. The complete CDR3 protein is CAWSGFGLSAYEQYF.

There are many counts of this clone. The read falls 3 residues short of the CDR3 end, and the missing part is taken from the germline J gene. The chain recombines TRBV10-3 with TRBJ2-5; TRBD1 matches 7 bases. Trimming cost V 8 bases and J 2 bases; bases outside gene matches: 5. The germline CDR1 and CDR2 sequences are ENHRY and SYGVKD. This CDR3 contains 13 residues. The CDR3 reads CAISDRPQETQYF. CDR3 DNA, as far as it was read: TGTGCCATCTCGGACAGGCCACAAGAGACC.

This clone was detected ten times or more. The CDR3 goes on 3 residues after the read ends, and that part is filled in from the germline J gene. The genes are TRBV28 and TRBJ2-5; D gene unclear. V was trimmed by 5 bases and J by 2 bases, leaving 12 bases between them. This CDR3 comprises 14 residues. CDR1 is MDHEN, CDR2 SYDVKM, per germline. The CDR3 DNA, read in part, is TGTGCCAGCAGTCTATACTACAAACAAGAGACC. Its protein is CASSLYYKQET. The CDR3 in full is CASSLYYKQETQYF.

This clone has more than one count but fewer than ten. The CDR3 is cut off 3 residues early in the read; its end comes from the germline J gene. The rearrangement uses TRBV7-9 and TRBJ1-5; 8 nucleotides line up with TRBD1. Germline-derived CDR1 and CDR2 are SEHNR and FQNEAQ (reference sequence). The CDR3 loop spans 14 amino acids. J lost 6 bases, V lost 4 bases, and 5 bases had no gene match. CDR3 in amino acids: CASSSSGGGQPQHF. The covered CDR3 bases are TGTGCCAGCAGCTCTTCAGGGGGCGGTCAGCCC. The full variable domain, completed using reference TRBV7-9 and TRBJ1-5, is DTGVSQNPRHKITKRGQNVTFRCDPISEHNRLYWYRQTLGQGPEFLTYFQNEAQLEKSRLLSDRFSAERPKGSFSTLEIQRTEQGDSAMYLCASSSSGGGQPQHFGDGTRLSIL.

This clone was recorded a few times. The read ends 3 residues shy of where the CDR3 ends; the end is completed using the germline J gene. The chain recombines TRBV29-1 with TRBJ1-4, with 11 bases lining up with TRBD1. Germline assignment: CDR1 SQVTM and CDR2 ANQGSEA. The CDR3 is 13 residues long. Losses at the gene ends were 7 bases for V and 10 bases for J; bases not matched to a gene: 8. The sequenced part of the CDR3 DNA is TGCAGCGCTGAGGGGACAGGGGGGGGAAAA. It yields the protein CSAEGTGGGK. The full CDR3 reads CSAEGTGGGKLFF.

This clone occurred many times. The read ends 3 residues early relative to the CDR3; the germline J gene fills the gap. This sequence joins TRBV19 and TRBJ2-7; possible D gene TRBD1, 6 bases. The CDR3 loop spans 13 amino acids. V was cut by 5 bases and J by 3 bases, with 11 bases left in between. Germline CDR1 LNHDA, CDR2 SQIVND (reference sequence). CDR3 sequence reads: CASSVQGSYEQYF. CDR3 bases read: TGTGCCAGTAGTGTGCAGGGGAGCTACGAG.

This clone was counted ten times or more. With the read ending 3 residues before the CDR3 end, the germline J gene is used to fill in that end. The chain employs TRBV2 and TRBJ2-5; D is possibly TRBD1 (6 bases). The CDR3 spans 14 residues. Germline V gene sequence: CDR1 SNHLY, CDR2 FYNNEI. Trimming shortened V by 4 bases and J by 4 bases, and 13 bases separated the two germline ends. The CDR3 loop is CASSGQGSGETQYF. The sequenced CDR3 bases are TGTGCCAGCAGTGGGCAGGGGAGCGGAGAGACC.

This clone was seen many times. The observed sequence ends 3 residues before the CDR3 terminus, with the missing tail filled in from the germline J gene. The rearrangement uses TRBV7-3 and TRBJ2-1; maybe TRBD1 (5 bases). CDR3 size: 16 residues. The V gene lost 2 bases and the J gene lost 4 bases, with 15 bases spanning the gap. CDR1 is SGHTA and CDR2 is FQGTGA in the germline V gene. The chain's CDR3 is CASSLGNRGGYNEQFF. The sequenced CDR3 bases are TGTGCCAGCAGCTTAGGAAATAGGGGTGGGTACAATGAG.

This clone was detected ten times or more. Sequencing ends 3 residues short of the CDR3 end; the germline J gene provides the rest. The chain links TRBV5-1 to TRBJ2-2; D gene unclear. The CDR3 spans 14 residues. Germline loops: CDR1 SGHRS, CDR2 YFSETQ. V gave up 0 bases and J gave up 5 bases, with 8 bases separating them. CDR3 DNA (partial): TGCGCCAGCAGCTTGGGTTATCAGACCGGGGAG. Residues: CASSLGYQTGE. The CDR3 as a whole reads CASSLGYQTGELFF.

Comment on this clone: The read terminates 3 residues ahead of where the CDR3 ends, so the germline J gene completes it. This sequence joins TRBV30 and TRBJ1-2, with D tentatively TRBD1 (6 bases). Germline V lookup: CDR1 GTSNPN, CDR2 SVGIG (reference sequence). The CDR3 runs to 12 residues. The sequenced part of the CDR3 DNA is TGTGCAGGGACTAGCGGGACATTGGAC. Residues: CAGTSGTLD. In full, the CDR3 is CAGTSGTLDYTF.

This clone was seen a few times. Read coverage stops 3 residues before the CDR3 terminus; the germline J gene supplies the remainder. The V gene is TRBV7-2, the J gene TRBJ2-2; no clear D gene. CDR1 and CDR2 (germline): SGHTA, FQGNSA. The CDR3 covers 13 residues. Here the CDR3 reads CASSLKFGEKLFF. The sequenced CDR3 bases are TGTGCCAGCAGCTTAAAGTTCGGTGAAAAG.

At least ten counts were recorded for this clone. Sequencing ends 3 residues short of the CDR3 end; the germline J gene provides the rest. This rearrangement joins TRBV2 to TRBJ2-1; D perhaps matches TRBD1 (5 bases). Germline CDR1 reads SNHLY; CDR2 reads FYNNEI. V shed 5 bases and J shed 6 bases, with 11 bases lying between them. This CDR3 spans 13 amino acids. CDR3 amino acids: CASSNQGSNEQFF. CDR3 bases read: TGTGCCAGCAGTAATCAGGGTTCCAATGAG.

This clone was seen at least ten times. The DNA read from the CDR3 is TGCAGTGCTAGCCTAAACAGGGCCGGTGAAAAA. It translates to CSASLNRAGEK. From start to end, the CDR3 is CSASLNRAGEKLFF. The rearrangement links TRBV20-1 to TRBJ1-4; a weak D match, TRBD1 (6 bases). The read ends 3 residues shy of where the CDR3 ends; the end is completed using the germline J gene. CDR3 length: 14 residues. V was cut by 3 bases and J by 7 bases, with 15 bases left in between. Germline CDR1 reads DFQATT; CDR2 reads SNEGSKA (reference sequence).

At least ten counts were recorded for this clone. The observed sequence ends 3 residues before the CDR3 terminus, with the missing tail filled in from the germline J gene. The J gene is TRBJ2-3, the V gene TRBV20-1; TRBD2 matches at 11 bases. Germline V gives CDR1 DFQATT, CDR2 SNEGSKA (reference sequence). The trim removed 5 bases at V and 3 bases at J, leaving 7 bases unmatched. The CDR3 extends over 15 amino acids. The part of the CDR3 DNA that was read is TGCAGTGCTTATAGCGGGAGGGCCGGGACAGATACG. This sequence encodes CSAYSGRAGTDT. The full CDR3 protein reads CSAYSGRAGTDTQYF.

This clone was counted ten times or more. The junction and the germline gene differ at one end; a read error may be behind it. The CDR3 end is not reached by the read, which stops 3 residues before it; the germline J gene fills it in. The genes are TRBV7-7 and TRBJ2-7, with 8 bases matching TRBD2. The germline gives CDR1 SSHAT, CDR2 FNYEAQ (reference sequence). The CDR3 is 15 residues long. The CDR3 loop is CASSLRAGATYEQYF. The covered CDR3 bases are TGTGCTAGCAGCTTACGAGCGGGAGCAACCTACGAG.

This clone has ten or more counts. Coverage ceases 3 residues before the CDR3 finishes, and the germline J gene fills in the end. The chain couples TRBV6-2 or TRBV6-3 to TRBJ2-3, with 15 bases that match TRBD2. Germline CDR1 and CDR2: MNHEY and SVGEGT. This CDR3 is 17 amino acids long. The sequenced CDR3 bases are TGTGCCAGCAGTCCCGGGACTAGCGGGAGGCGGCAAGAGACG. Protein: CASSPGTSGRRQET. The CDR3 as a whole reads CASSPGTSGRRQETQYF.

This clone was recorded many times. The read finishes 3 residues shy of the CDR3 end, and the germline J gene is used to complete it. The gene calls are TRBV2 and TRBJ1-1; D ambiguous. Trimming stripped 6 bases from V and 3 bases from J, with 14 bases between. The CDR3 covers 14 residues. CDR1 SNHLY and CDR2 FYNNEI come from the germline V gene. The sequenced part of the CDR3 DNA is TGTGCCAGCAGGAAGACAAACCTTGACACTGAA. It yields the protein CASRKTNLDTE. The full-length CDR3 reads as CASRKTNLDTEAFF. Combining the CDR3 with reference TRBV2 and TRBJ1-1 gives the whole variable domain EPEVTQTPSHQVTQMGQEVILRCVPISNHLYFYWYRQILGQKVEFLVSFYNNEISEKSEIFDDQFSVERPDGSNFTLKIRSTKLEDSAMYFCASRKTNLDTEAFFGQGTRLTVV.

The sample holds many counts of this clone. The missing CDR3 end, 3 residues past where the read stops, is filled in from the germline J gene. This sequence joins TRBV20-1 and TRBJ2-3; 8 bases are a match to TRBD1. CDR3 length: 13 amino acids. Germline V gene sequence: CDR1 DFQATT, CDR2 SNEGSKA (reference sequence). The covered CDR3 bases are TGCAGTGCTCGAGGACAGGGTCAAGAGACG. Protein product: CSARGQGQET. The complete CDR3 reads CSARGQGQETQYF.

This clone was detected only a few times. The observed sequence ends 3 residues before the CDR3 terminus, with the missing tail filled in from the germline J gene. The chain combines TRBV19 with TRBJ1-2, with TRBD1 matching over 8 bases. The CDR3 has 12 residues. The junction had 2 bases not matched to a gene; V was cut back by 5 bases and J by 6 bases. Germline-derived CDR1 and CDR2 are LNHDA and SQIVND (reference sequence). The CDR3 is CASSLDRDGYTF. CDR3 bases read: TGTGCCAGTAGTTTGGACAGGGATGGC.